The clone carrying this T cell receptor beta chain was seen a few times. These data belong to a study of T-cell memory formation after mild COVID-19. 5'RACE, which relied on constant-segment primers, yielded TCR alpha and TCR beta cDNA libraries carrying sample barcodes and UMIs. TCRdb used MiXCR to reprocess the 5' RACE reads, holding one entry per CDR3 protein. Of hundreds of thousands of distinct CDR3 sequences listed, around 28% are singletons. This receptor was identified in an adult woman who had mild COVID-19 (a few samples of this study predate the infection). Cell type and time point are not known. Sequenced: PBMCs or a T cell subset sorted from them (not recorded which).

CDR3 loop: CATSEGTSGRMYEQFF. The CDR3 nucleotides read TGTGCCACCAGTGAGGGGACTAGCGGGAGAATGTATGAGCAGTTCTTC. V gene TRBV24-1 combines with J gene TRBJ2-1, with 14 bases fitting TRBD2. There are 16 residues in the CDR3. V lost 4 bases, J lost 8 bases, and 6 bases stayed unmatched. Germline V gene data show CDR1 as KGHDR and CDR2 as SFDVKD.